What follows are 2 T cell receptor beta chains derived from one specimen sequenced in a study of tumor and adjacent non-tumor tissue in lung cancer. This sample's RNA came from whole unsorted tissue. A modified ARM-PCR protocol with three rounds of nested PCR amplified TCRbeta. TCRdb recomputed calls from the multiplex PCR reads with MiXCR, one row per CDR3 protein. The repertoire consists of 200,000 to 250,000 distinct CDR3 sequences, with 71% occurring once and the leading ten covering almost 25%. The specimen was lung tumor tissue. These receptor sequences come from a man aged 60 to 75 with non-small cell lung cancer.

Comment on this clonotype: Being one base from a much bigger clone, this may be a read error. The V and J genes are TRBV20-1 and TRBJ2-7; a weak D match, TRBD2 (6 bases). The germline gives CDR1 DFQATT, CDR2 SNEGSKA (reference sequence). This CDR3 has 15 residues. Trimming cost V 0 bases and J 9 bases, with 21 bases left between them. CDR3 coding DNA: TGCAGTGCTAGAGATGGTCTAGCGTCCTCCCACGGGCAGTACTTC. It specifies CSARDGLASSHGQYF.

The rearrangement uses TRBV12-3 or TRBV12-4 and TRBJ2-5; the D gene is possibly TRBD1 (5 bases). The V and J ends lost 8 bases and 5 bases respectively, with 18 bases between them. The length of the CDR3 is 14 residues. In DNA, the CDR3 is TGTGCCAGCGGCCAAGGGGTAGGTAGTGAGACCCAGTACTTC. Its protein product is CASGQGVGSETQYF.